Reported below is one TCR beta chain. Its cognate antigen is unknown. This specimen comes from a study of cytomegalovirus exposure and HLA in healthy donors. As for the study in general: Genotyping of 400 or so donors showed that roughly 83% belonged to the Caucasian-associated ancestry cluster.

With 3 bases removed from V and 10 bases from J, the gap between germline ends came to 12 bases. Germline V gives CDR1 DFQATT, CDR2 SNEGSKA (reference sequence). The CDR3 sequence is 11 residues long. Regarding donors, all were healthy bone marrow donors. Study results and caveats: In an earlier analysis, about 87% or about 30%: the productive usage of most TCR beta V segments.

The PCR made use of 60 Vbeta and 13 Jbeta primers. Original methodology: A later analysis tallied 75 million to 80 million unique TCR beta chains, about 12 million of them shared. Libraries were prepared by immunoSEQ multiplex PCR; TCRdb keeps only in-frame clonotypes and omits some of them. From that table come the V and J calls and clone size; the DNA was used to work out D and trimming. This sample's table has 100,000 to 150,000 clones. The receptor was derived from a man between 18 and 35 years old in good health and CMV-seronegative. The rearrangement links TRBV20-1 to TRBJ1-1, with unresolved D. The sample was PBMCs. The CDR3 DNA sequence: TGCAGTGCTAGGGTTGGGCCTGGAGCTTTCTTT. Protein: CSARVGPGAFF.